The clone carrying this T cell receptor (beta chain) is a singleton in its sample. A read error may account for a junction end that differs from germline. Using its own MiXCR run on the RT-PCR reads, TCRdb lists one record per CDR3 protein. The sample contains under 200,000 distinct CDR3 sequences, less than 15% of which appear only once. This specimen belongs to a study of response to subunit inactivated influenza vaccine. The CDR3 is made up of 15 amino acids. Looked up from germline, CDR1 is MNHEY and CDR2 is SVGEGT. In addition, the sample was reused for a study of T cells expressing NK-cell markers. This second report adds: Researchers built TCR beta cDNA using 5'RACE template switching with UMIs. Sequencing of TCR beta repertoires drew on sorted CD3+CD56+NKG2C+, CD3+CD56+NKG2C- and CD3+CD56-NKG2C+ T cells. Eight donors were sequenced, seven testing HCMV-seropositive and one testing seronegative. NKG2C+ dominant clonotypes from 6 or 7 donors made up roughly 1.0-7.5% of CD8+ T cells. Clones of NKG2C+ T cells that had expanded were of unclear HCMV specificity.

V is TRBV6-2 or TRBV6-3 and J is TRBJ2-7, with a possible D match to TRBD2 (5 bases). The sample here was CD8+ T cells sorted from PBMCs, taken roughly 12 days after vaccination. The receptor's source is a man aged 45-65 years who received an inactivated influenza vaccine. CDR3 sequence (DNA): TGTGCCAGCAGCCTCCGACGCACGGATGGAGGCGAGCACTACTTC. It is translated as CASSLRRTDGGEHYF.